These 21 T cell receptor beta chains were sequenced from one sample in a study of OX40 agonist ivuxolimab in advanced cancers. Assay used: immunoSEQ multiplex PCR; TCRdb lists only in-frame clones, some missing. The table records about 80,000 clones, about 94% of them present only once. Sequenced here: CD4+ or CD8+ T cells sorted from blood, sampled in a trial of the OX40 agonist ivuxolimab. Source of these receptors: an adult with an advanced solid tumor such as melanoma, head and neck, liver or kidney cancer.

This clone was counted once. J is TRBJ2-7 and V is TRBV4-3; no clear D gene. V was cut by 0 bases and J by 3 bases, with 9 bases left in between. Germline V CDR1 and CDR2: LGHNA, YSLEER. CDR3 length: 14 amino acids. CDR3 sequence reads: CASSQERSLYEQYF. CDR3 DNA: TGCGCCAGCAGCCAAGAGCGTAGTCTCTACGAGCAGTACTTC.

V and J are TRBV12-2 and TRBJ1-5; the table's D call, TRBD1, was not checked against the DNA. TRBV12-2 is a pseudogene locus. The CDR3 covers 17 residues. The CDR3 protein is CASRATGTRYSNQPQHF. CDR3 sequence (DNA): TGTGCAAGTCGCGCAACAGGGACCCGGTATAGCAATCAGCCCCAGCATTTT.

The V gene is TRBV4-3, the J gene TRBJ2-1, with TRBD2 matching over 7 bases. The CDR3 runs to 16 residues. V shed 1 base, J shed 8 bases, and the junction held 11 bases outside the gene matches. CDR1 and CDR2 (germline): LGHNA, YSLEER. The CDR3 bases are TGCGCCAGCAGCCAAGGGGAGACTAGCACGAGGGATGAGCAGTTCTTC. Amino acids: CASSQGETSTRDEQFF.

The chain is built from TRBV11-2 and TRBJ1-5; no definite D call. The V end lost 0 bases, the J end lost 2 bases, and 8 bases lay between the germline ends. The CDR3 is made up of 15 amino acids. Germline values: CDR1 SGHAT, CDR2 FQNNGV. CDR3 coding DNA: TGTGCCAGCAGCTTAGAACTCGGAGGCAATCAGCCCCAGCATTTT. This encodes CASSLELGGNQPQHF. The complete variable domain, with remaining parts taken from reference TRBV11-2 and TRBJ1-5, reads EAGVAQSPRYKIIEKRQSVAFWCNPISGHATLYWYQQILGQGPKLLIQFQNNGVVDDSQLPKDRFSAERLKGVDSTLKIQPAKLEDSAVYLCASSLELGGNQPQHFGDGTRLSIL.

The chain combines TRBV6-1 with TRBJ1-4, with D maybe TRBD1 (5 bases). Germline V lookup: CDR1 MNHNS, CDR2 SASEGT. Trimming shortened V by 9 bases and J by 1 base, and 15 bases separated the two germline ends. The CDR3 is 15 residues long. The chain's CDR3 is CASISRGGTNEKLFF. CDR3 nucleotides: TGTGCCAGTATTTCTCGGGGGGGAACTAATGAAAAACTGTTTTTT.

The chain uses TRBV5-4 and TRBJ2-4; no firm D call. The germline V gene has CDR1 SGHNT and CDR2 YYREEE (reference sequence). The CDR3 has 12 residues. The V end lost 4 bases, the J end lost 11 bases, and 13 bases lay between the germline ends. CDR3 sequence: CASSPHPGVQYF. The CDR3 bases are TGTGCCAGCAGCCCTCACCCTGGAGTTCAGTACTTC. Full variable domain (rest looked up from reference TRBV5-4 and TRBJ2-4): ETGVTQSPTHLIKTRGQQVTLRCSSQSGHNTVSWYQQALGQGPQFIFQYYREEENGRGNFPPRFSGLQFPNYSSELNVNALELDDSALYLCASSPHPGVQYFGAGTRLSVL.

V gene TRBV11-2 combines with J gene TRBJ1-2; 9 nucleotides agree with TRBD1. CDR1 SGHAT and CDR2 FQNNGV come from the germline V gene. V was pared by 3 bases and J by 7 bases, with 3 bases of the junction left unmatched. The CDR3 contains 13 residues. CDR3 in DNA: TGTGCCAGCAGCTTGGGACAGGGTTTTGGCTACACCTTC. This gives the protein CASSLGQGFGYTF.

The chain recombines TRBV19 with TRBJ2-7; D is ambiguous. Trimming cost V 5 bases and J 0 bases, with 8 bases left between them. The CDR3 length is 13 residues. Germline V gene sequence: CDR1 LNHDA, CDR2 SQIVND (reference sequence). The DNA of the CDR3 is TGTGCCAGTAGTCCAGGTAGCTCCTACGAGCAGTACTTC. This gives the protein CASSPGSSYEQYF.

CDR3 in DNA: TGTGCCAGTAGTATAGGCCAGTCCTACGAGCAGTACTTC. It yields the protein CASSIGQSYEQYF. The V gene is TRBV19, the J gene TRBJ2-7, with unresolved D. The CDR3 runs 13 residues. Germline assignment: CDR1 LNHDA and CDR2 SQIVND (reference sequence). The V and J ends lost 1 base and 1 base respectively, with 5 bases between them.

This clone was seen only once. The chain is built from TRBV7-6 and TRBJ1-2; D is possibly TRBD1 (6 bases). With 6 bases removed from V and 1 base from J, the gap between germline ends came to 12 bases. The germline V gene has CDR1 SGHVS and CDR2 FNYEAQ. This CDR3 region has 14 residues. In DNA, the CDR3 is TGTGCCAGCAGTAGAGGGGGGGGTAACTATGGCTACACCTTC. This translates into CASSRGGGNYGYTF.

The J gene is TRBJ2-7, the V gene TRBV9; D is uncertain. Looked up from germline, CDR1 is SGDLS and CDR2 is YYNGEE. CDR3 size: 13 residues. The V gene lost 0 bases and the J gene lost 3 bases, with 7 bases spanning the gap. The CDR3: CASSVASYYEQYF. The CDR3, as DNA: TGTGCCAGCAGCGTAGCTTCTTACTACGAGCAGTACTTC.

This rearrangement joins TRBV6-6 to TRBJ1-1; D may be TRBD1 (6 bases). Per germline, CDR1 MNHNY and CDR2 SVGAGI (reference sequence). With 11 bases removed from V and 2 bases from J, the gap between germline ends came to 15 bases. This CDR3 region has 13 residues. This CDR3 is CAGARGRNTEAFF. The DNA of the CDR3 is TGTGCCGGGGCGAGGGGGAGAAACACTGAAGCTTTCTTT.

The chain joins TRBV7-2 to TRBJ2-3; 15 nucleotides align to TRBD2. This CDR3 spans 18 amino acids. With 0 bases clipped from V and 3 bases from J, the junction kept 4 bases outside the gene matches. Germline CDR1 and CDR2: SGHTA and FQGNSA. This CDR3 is CASSLAFGLAGGTDTQYF. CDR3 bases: TGTGCCAGCAGCTTAGCGTTTGGACTAGCGGGAGGGACAGATACGCAGTATTTT.

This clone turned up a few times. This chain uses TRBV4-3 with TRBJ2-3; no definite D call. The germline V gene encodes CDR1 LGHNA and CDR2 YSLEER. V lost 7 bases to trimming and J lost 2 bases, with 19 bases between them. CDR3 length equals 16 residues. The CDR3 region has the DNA TGCGCCAGCAATCCTCGTCTGGGCCCCCTCACAGATACGCAGTATTTT. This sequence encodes CASNPRLGPLTDTQYF.

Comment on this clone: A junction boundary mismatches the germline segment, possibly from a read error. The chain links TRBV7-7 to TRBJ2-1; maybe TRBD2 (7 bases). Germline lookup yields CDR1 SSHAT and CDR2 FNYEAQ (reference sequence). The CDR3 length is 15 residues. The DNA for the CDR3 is TGTGCTAGCAGCTTGGGGGCTAGCGGCTACAATGAGCAGTTCTTC. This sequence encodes CASSLGASGYNEQFF.

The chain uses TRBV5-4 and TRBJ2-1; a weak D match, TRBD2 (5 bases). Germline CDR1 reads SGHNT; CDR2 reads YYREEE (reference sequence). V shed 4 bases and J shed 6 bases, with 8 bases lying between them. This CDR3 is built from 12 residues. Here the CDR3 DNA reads TGTGCCAGCAGCGGACTCGGCAATGAGCAGTTCTTC. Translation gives CASSGLGNEQFF.

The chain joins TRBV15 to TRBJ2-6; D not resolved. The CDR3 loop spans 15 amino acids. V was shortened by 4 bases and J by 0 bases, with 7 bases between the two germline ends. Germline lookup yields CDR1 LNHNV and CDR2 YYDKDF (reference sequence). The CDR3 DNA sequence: TGTGCCACCAGCAACGGAGCCTCTGGGGCCAACGTCCTGACTTTC. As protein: CATSNGASGANVLTF.

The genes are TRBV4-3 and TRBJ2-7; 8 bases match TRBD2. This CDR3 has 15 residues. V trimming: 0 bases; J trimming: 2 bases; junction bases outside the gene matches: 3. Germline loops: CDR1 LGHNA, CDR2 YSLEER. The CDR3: CASSQDRGLAYEQYF. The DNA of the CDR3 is TGCGCCAGCAGCCAAGACAGGGGACTAGCCTACGAGCAGTACTTC.

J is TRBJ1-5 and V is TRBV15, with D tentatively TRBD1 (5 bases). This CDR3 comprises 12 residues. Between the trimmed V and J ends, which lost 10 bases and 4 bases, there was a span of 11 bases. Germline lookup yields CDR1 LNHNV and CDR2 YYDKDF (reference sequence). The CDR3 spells CASGAANQPQHF. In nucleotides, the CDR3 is TGTGCCAGCGGGGCCGCTAATCAGCCCCAGCATTTT.

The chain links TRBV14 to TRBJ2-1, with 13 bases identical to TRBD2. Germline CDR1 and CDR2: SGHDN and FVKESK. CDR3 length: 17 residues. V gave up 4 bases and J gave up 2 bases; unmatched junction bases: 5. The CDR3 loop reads CASSPRTSGSTYNEQFF. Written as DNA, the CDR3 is TGTGCCAGCAGCCCCCGGACTAGCGGGAGTACCTACAATGAGCAGTTCTTC.

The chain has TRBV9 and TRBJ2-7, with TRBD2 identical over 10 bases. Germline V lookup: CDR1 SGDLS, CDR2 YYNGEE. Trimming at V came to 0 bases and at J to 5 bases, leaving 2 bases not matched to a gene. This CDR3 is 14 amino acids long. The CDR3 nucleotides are TGTGCCAGCAGCGTAGCTCTAGCGGGAGACGAGCAGTACTTC. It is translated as CASSVALAGDEQYF.